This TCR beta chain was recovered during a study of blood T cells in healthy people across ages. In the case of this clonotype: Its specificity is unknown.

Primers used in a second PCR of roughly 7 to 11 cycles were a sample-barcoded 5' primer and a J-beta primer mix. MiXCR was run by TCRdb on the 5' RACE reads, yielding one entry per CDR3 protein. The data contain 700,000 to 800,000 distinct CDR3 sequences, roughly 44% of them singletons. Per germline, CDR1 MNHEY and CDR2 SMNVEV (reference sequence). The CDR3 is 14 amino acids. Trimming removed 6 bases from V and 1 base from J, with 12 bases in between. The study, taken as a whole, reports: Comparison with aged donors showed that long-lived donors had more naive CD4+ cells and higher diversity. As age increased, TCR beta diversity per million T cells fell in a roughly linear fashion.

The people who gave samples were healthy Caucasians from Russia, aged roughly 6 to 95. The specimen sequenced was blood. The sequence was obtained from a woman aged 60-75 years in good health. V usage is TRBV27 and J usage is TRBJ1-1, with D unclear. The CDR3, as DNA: TGTGCCAGCAGCCAGAGGACGAGGAACACTGAAGCTTTCTTT. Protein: CASSQRTRNTEAFF.